The 12 T cell receptor beta chains given below trace back to one sample, sequenced in a study of T-cell memory formation after mild COVID-19 (dated by TCRdb to about 2021). Library creation used 5' RACE. The listed sequencing device is Illumina NovaSeq 6000. The public sequencing data were trimmed at Q25 with fastp and processed into clonotypes with MiXCR by TCRdb, which kept only in-frame beta chains. Rows are unified per CDR3 protein, each entry keeping the most common DNA and genes. The table for this sample lists around 390,000 distinct CDR3 sequences; about a sixth of them were counted only once. The ten largest clones take up under 25% of the sample. Sequencing was carried out using PBMCs or a T cell subset sorted from them (not recorded which). These receptor sequences come from a man aged 18-30 years who had mild COVID-19 (a few samples of this study predate the infection). The sample titles of this study are shuffled in the database, so cell type and time point are left out; the donor was told from shared clones.

This clonotype has just a few counts. This rearrangement joins TRBV4-2 to TRBJ2-3; TRBD2 matches 9 bases. This CDR3 contains 17 residues. The V segment lost 1 base and the J segment 2 bases; nucleotides outside the gene matches: 7. The germline CDR1 and CDR2 sequences are LGHNA and YNFKEQ. The CDR3 loop reads CASSQGDERGDTDTQYF. In DNA, the CDR3 is TGTGCCAGCAGCCAAGGTGACGAGCGGGGGGACACAGATACGCAGTATTTT.

This sequence joins TRBV20-1 and TRBJ2-3; 8 nucleotides align to TRBD2. CDR3 length equals 15 residues. In germline, CDR1 is DFQATT, CDR2 SNEGSKA (reference sequence). The V and J ends lost 1 base and 1 base, in that order; junction bases with no gene match: 4. The CDR3 spells CSARVSTSGTDTQYF. CDR3 nucleotide sequence: TGCAGTGCTAGAGTATCGACTAGCGGCACAGATACGCAGTATTTT.

V is TRBV6-2 or TRBV6-3 and J is TRBJ1-1; TRBD1 is a possible D gene (5 bases). Trimming stripped 2 bases from V and 0 bases from J, with 10 bases between. The germline V gene encodes CDR1 MNHEY and CDR2 SVGEGT. There are 15 residues in the CDR3. For the CDR3, the DNA is TGTGCCAGCAGTTACGAAGCGGGACTGAACACTGAAGCTTTCTTT. Translation gives CASSYEAGLNTEAFF.

The CDR3, as DNA: TGCGCCAGCAGCCAAGGGACTACAGGGACGGCCGGGGAGCTGTTTTTT. Translated, it gives CASSQGTTGTAGELFF. This chain uses TRBV4-3 with TRBJ2-2; D might be TRBD1 or TRBD2, each matching 6 bases. V lost 1 base, J lost 6 bases, and 15 bases lay in between. The CDR3 is made up of 16 amino acids. CDR1 and CDR2 from the germline V gene are LGHNA and YSLEER.

CDR3 in DNA: TGCAGTGCTAGCGGGTCGGAGGGCGCGGAAGAGACCCAGTACTTC. It yields the protein CSASGSEGAEETQYF. The chain carries TRBV20-1 and TRBJ2-5; D may be TRBD2 (6 bases). Deletions cut 3 bases from V and 3 bases from J, with 17 bases between. This CDR3 region has 15 residues. Germline CDR1 and CDR2: DFQATT and SNEGSKA (reference sequence).

A few counts support this clonotype. V is TRBV6-4 and J is TRBJ1-1; D is unclear. The germline V and J ends were trimmed by 6 bases and 1 base, with 9 bases remaining between them. This CDR3 has 13 residues. CDR1 and CDR2 (germline): MRHNA, SNTAGT. DNA of the CDR3: TGTGCCAGCAGGAAGGACTGGAACACTGAAGCTTTCTTT. Amino acid sequence: CASRKDWNTEAFF.

This clonotype showed up just a few times. This chain connects TRBV10-3 to TRBJ1-5; no reliable D call. Germline CDR1 and CDR2: ENHRY and SYGVKD. V lost 2 bases, J lost 7 bases, and 9 bases lay in between. The CDR3 covers 13 residues. The CDR3 sequence: CAISEGRQQPQHF. In nucleotides, the CDR3 is TGTGCCATCAGTGAGGGGAGGCAACAGCCCCAGCATTTT.

This clonotype has just a few counts. The rearrangement uses TRBV5-1 and TRBJ2-2; TRBD2 agrees at 13 bases. V lost 4 bases and J lost 1; bases outside the gene matches: 4. Germline V gives CDR1 SGHRS, CDR2 YFSETQ. This CDR3 region has 17 residues. The CDR3 DNA sequence: TGCGCCAGCAGCAGGACTAGCGGGGGTGAGAACACCGGGGAGCTGTTTTTT. Its protein is CASSRTSGGENTGELFF.

A few counts support this clonotype. This chain uses TRBV28 with TRBJ1-5, with 12 bases aligning to TRBD1. This CDR3 has 16 residues. The germline V gene encodes CDR1 MDHEN and CDR2 SYDVKM. Trimming took 8 bases from V and 6 from J; bases not matched to a gene: 11. This chain's CDR3 is CASRTTGQGAGQPQHF. The CDR3 coding sequence is TGTGCCAGCCGCACTACGGGACAGGGGGCGGGTCAGCCCCAGCATTTT.

This clonotype was seen only a few times. The CDR3 DNA follows: TGTGCCAGCTCGCGACGGGAGCGGGCCGGGGCAGATACGCAGTATTTT. Its translation: CASSRRERAGADTQYF. The chain employs TRBV18 and TRBJ2-3, with a weak D call TRBD2 (6 bases). Germline V gives CDR1 KGHSH, CDR2 LQKENI. The V and J ends lost 6 bases and 4 bases respectively, with 20 bases between them. The CDR3 is 16 amino acids.

This clonotype was detected a few times. This chain uses TRBV12-3 or TRBV12-4 with TRBJ2-5; 7 bases line up with TRBD1. Germline trimming cut 5 bases from V and 4 bases from J; bases unmatched to any gene: 4. This CDR3 is 13 amino acids long. The CDR3 DNA reads TGTGCCAGCAGTGCCCAGGGGGTAGAGACCCAGTACTTC. It yields the protein CASSAQGVETQYF.

This chain joins TRBV11-2 and TRBJ1-2; tentatively, D is TRBD1 (5 bases). The V gene's germline CDR1 is SGHAT and CDR2 FQNNGV. This CDR3 is built from 16 residues. V was trimmed by 4 bases and J by 4 bases, leaving 19 bases between them. As DNA, the CDR3 is TGTGCCAGCAGCTCGATCCGGGACCTAATCCTCTATGGCTACACCTTC. Its translation: CASSSIRDLILYGYTF.